This TCR beta chain was identified during a study of CD8 T cells in Susac syndrome. This clonotype was found once. After extraction with the RNeasy kit, roughly 0.5 to 1 ug of the RNA was reverse transcribed using random hexamers. Multiplex PCR with immunoSEQ amplified the TCR beta CDR3 across 54 Vbeta and 13 Jbeta. MiXCR was run by TCRdb on the immunoSEQ multiplex PCR reads, yielding one entry per CDR3 protein. The table includes 150,000 or so distinct CDR3 sequences, 92% detected once. Trimming removed 5 bases from V and 8 bases from J; junction bases left unmatched: 6. Germline V gene sequence: CDR1 DFQATT, CDR2 SNEGSKA (reference sequence). This CDR3 spans 12 amino acids.

The source of this sequence is a human donor in good health. The chain combines TRBV20-1 with TRBJ1-2; 9 bases map to TRBD1. Sequencing input: CD4+ T cells from PBMCs. CDR3 region: CSAQQGAEGYTF. CDR3 DNA sequence: TGCAGTGCTCAACAGGGGGCGGAGGGCTACACCTTC.